This TCR beta chain appears in the sequencing data of a study of blood T cell repertoires in COVID-19. Across the study: The United States, Italy and Spain were the sources of the acute and convalescent COVID-19 samples.

There are 12 residues in the CDR3. Per germline, CDR1 SQVTM and CDR2 ANQGSEA. Trimming stripped 4 bases from V and 7 bases from J, with 13 bases between. In the source study's methods: The authors estimated nucleated cell counts from reference gene primer amplification. This table comes from immunoSEQ multiplex PCR, and its TCRdb copy is limited to in-frame clones, with some not included. The V and J calls and clone size come from that table; D and trimming were worked out from the DNA. The sample includes more than 40,000 clones, roughly 83% seen only once; the top ten take about 2.5%. This sequence was found in a man aged 45-65 years with acute or convalescent COVID-19. The sequencing input was peripheral blood. This chain joins TRBV29-1 and TRBJ1-1; D is ambiguous. CDR3 residues: CSVVWAGYEAFF. In DNA form, the CDR3 reads TGCAGCGTTGTGTGGGCGGGTTATGAAGCTTTCTTT.